A selection of T cell receptor beta chains follows, all from one sample in a study of siplizumab effects on memory and regulatory T cells. TCRdb's copy holds only in-frame clones and misses some; the assay was immunoSEQ multiplex PCR. This table has some 70,000 clones, 75% to 90% appearing once. Sequenced sample: Tregs sorted from blood. These receptors were obtained from a human donor in good health. Each CDR3 is given with its conserved first and last residue. The D gene is left open where the match is weak.

cdr3_aa: CSARRILEAFF
cdr3_nt: TGCAGTGCTAGACGGATATTAGAAGCTTTCTTT
j_call: TRBJ1-1
d_call: -
v_call: TRBV20-1

cdr3_aa: CASTFRGVYNEQFF
cdr3_nt: TGCGCCAGCACCTTTAGGGGCGTCTACAATGAGCAGTTCTTC
j_call: TRBJ2-1
d_call: -
v_call: TRBV5-1

cdr3_aa: CASSSDRLAKNIQYF
cdr3_nt: TGTGCCAGCAGCTCAGATCGACTAGCCAAAAACATTCAGTACTTC
j_call: TRBJ2-4
d_call: -
v_call: TRBV7-9

cdr3_aa: CASSQATSYNEQFF
cdr3_nt: TGTGCCAGCAGCCAAGCAACCTCCTACAATGAGCAGTTCTTC
j_call: TRBJ2-1
d_call: -
v_call: TRBV4-2

cdr3_aa: CASSLGIGGNAETQYF
cdr3_nt: TGTGCCAGCAGCTTAGGGATAGGGGGCAACGCTGAGACCCAGTACTTC
j_call: TRBJ2-5
d_call: TRBD1
v_call: TRBV7-9

cdr3_aa: CASSSLGTGTYEQYF
cdr3_nt: TGTGCCAGCAGTTCTCTCGGAACAGGGACCTACGAGCAGTACTTC
j_call: TRBJ2-7
d_call: -
v_call: TRBV2

cdr3_aa: CASSLGLAGGQETQYF
cdr3_nt: TGCGCCAGCAGCCTCGGACTAGCGGGAGGGCAAGAGACCCAGTACTTC
j_call: TRBJ2-5
d_call: TRBD2
v_call: TRBV5-1

cdr3_aa: CASSPSGSGPRAQHF
cdr3_nt: TGTGCCAGTAGTCCTTCTGGATCGGGTCCGCGGGCCCAGCATTTT
j_call: TRBJ1-5
d_call: -
v_call: TRBV19

cdr3_aa: CASSYGQALSYEQYF
cdr3_nt: TGTGCCAGCAGTTACGGACAGGCCCTTTCCTACGAGCAGTACTTC
j_call: TRBJ2-7
d_call: TRBD1
v_call: TRBV6-6

cdr3_aa: CTSSQLARRGGRSNQPQHF
cdr3_nt: TGCACCAGCAGCCAACTGGCCCGCAGGGGAGGACGAAGCAATCAGCCCCAGCATTTT
j_call: TRBJ1-5
d_call: -
v_call: TRBV1

cdr3_aa: CASSPKLGTSGYTF
cdr3_nt: TGTGCCAGCTCCCCAAAATTGGGGACTTCTGGCTACACCTTC
j_call: TRBJ1-2
d_call: -
v_call: TRBV18

cdr3_aa: CASSVGSQQETQYF
cdr3_nt: TGTGCCAGCAGCGTAGGTAGCCAACAAGAGACCCAGTACTTC
j_call: TRBJ2-5
d_call: -
v_call: TRBV9

cdr3_aa: CASSLGADTQYF
cdr3_nt: TGCGCCAGCAGCTTGGGTGCAGATACGCAGTATTTT
j_call: TRBJ2-3
d_call: -
v_call: TRBV5-1

cdr3_aa: CASSQARGDTQYF
cdr3_nt: TGCGCCAGCAGCCAGGCTCGCGGAGACACGCAGTATTTT
j_call: TRBJ2-3
d_call: -
v_call: TRBV4-1